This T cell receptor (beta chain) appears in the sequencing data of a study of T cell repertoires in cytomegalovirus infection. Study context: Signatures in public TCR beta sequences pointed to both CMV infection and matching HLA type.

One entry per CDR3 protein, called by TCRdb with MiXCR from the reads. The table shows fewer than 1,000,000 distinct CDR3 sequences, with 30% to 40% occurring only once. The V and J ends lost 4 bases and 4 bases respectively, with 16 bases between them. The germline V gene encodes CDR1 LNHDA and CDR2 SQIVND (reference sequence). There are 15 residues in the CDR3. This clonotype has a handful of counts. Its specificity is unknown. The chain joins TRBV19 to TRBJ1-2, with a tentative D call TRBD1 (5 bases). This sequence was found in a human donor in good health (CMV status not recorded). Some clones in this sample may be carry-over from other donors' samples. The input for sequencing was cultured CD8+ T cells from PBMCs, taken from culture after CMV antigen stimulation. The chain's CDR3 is CASSSYGDGFYGYTF. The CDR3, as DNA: TGTGCCAGTAGTAGTTACGGGGACGGATTCTATGGCTACACCTTC.